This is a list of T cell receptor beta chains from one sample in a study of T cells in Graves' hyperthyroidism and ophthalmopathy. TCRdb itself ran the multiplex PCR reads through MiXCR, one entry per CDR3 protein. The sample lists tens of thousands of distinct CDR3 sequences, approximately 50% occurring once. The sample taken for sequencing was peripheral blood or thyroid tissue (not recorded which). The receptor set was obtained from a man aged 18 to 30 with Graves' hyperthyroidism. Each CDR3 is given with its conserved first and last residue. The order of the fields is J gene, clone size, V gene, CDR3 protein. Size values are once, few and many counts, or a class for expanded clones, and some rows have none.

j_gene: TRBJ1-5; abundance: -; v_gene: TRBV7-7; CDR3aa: CASSSTGNNQPQHF
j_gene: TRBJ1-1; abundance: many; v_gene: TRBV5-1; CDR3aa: CASSLNRNTEAFF
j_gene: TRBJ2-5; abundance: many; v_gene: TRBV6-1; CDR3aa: CASSEAVSGRETQYF
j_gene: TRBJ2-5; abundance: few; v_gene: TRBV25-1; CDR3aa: CASSGAETQYF
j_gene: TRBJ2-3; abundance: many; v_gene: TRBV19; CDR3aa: CASSPTSGGLDTQYF
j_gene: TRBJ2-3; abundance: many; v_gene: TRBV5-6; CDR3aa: CASSLPTSGRTDTQYF
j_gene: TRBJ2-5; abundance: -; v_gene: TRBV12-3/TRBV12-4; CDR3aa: CASSFSAGAETQYF
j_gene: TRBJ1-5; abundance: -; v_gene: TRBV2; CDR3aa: CASSEDGANQPQHF
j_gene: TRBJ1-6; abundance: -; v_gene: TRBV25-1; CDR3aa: CASSHGRSPLHF
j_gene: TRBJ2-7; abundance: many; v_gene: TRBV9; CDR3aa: CASSATSSYEQYF
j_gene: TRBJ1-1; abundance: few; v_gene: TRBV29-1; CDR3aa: CSVRTGDTEAFF
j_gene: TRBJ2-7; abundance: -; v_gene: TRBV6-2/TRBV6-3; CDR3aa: CASSYPGTSGSYEQYF
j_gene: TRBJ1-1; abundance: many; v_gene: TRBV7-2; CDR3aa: CASSLALNTEAFF
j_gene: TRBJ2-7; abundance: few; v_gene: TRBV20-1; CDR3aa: CSATGTEYYEQYF
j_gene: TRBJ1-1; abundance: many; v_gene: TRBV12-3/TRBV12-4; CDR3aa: CASSLAGGNTEAFF
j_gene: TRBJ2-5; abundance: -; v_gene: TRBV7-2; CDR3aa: CASSLRQGWKETQYF
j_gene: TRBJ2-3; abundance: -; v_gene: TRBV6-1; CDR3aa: CASSGQGTDTQYF
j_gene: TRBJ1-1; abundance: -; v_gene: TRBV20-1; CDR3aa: CSASRDSQWGEAFF
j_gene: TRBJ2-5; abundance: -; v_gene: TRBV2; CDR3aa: CASSDVAGVGETQYF
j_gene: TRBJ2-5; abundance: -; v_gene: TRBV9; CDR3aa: CASSTGLAGRQETQYF
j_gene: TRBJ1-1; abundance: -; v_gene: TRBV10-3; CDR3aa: CAIRQGAGSEDGMNTEAFF
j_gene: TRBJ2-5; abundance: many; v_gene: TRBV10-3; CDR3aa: CAISDYQKTQYF
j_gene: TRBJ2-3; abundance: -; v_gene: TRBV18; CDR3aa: CASSPPEAGAADTQYF
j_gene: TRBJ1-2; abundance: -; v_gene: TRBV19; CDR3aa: CATRTGDNYGYTF
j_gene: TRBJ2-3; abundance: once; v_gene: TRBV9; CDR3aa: CASRQTRLTGFGTDTQYF
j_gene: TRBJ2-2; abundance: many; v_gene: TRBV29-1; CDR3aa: CSVRPGGIGELFF
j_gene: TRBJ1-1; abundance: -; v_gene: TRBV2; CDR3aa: CASSARTENTEAFF
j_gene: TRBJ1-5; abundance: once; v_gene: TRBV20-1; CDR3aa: CSARDPARNQPQHF
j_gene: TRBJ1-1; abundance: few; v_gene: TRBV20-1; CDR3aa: CSARRLNTEAFF